This T cell receptor beta chain was observed in a study of cytomegalovirus exposure and HLA in healthy donors (dated by TCRdb to the late 2010s). The study in broad terms: According to a later analysis, the roughly 120 validation repertoires were produced on the same platform as the approximately 690 repertoires of the first cohort. The study aimed to test whether signatures of past pathogen exposure could be identified by cataloging public T cell receptors. Besides the first cohort of 666 subjects, a separate validation cohort made up of around 120 different subjects was used. To predict cytomegalovirus infection status, the study combined high-throughput TCR immunosequencing, statistical association of individual TCRs with disease status, and machine learning. The paper's findings and limits, for the study overall: Most TCR sequences were seen in very few donors, while some public TCRs were found in many individuals. A later analysis had no HLA typing for the validation cohort, so co-occurrence there was scored across all 130 or so repertoires. The study gave a list of some 150 TCR beta chains associated with cytomegalovirus. In vitro tests confirmed that a few of the cytomegalovirus-associated TCR beta chains recognize cytomegalovirus antigens. It was suggested by the authors that the approach could potentially be generalized to other disease states and immunological phenotypes. In both the original and validation cohorts, the classifier was reported to diagnose cytomegalovirus status with high specificity and sensitivity. In a later analysis, TCRs clustered in the first cohort were found to also tend to co-occur in the 130 or so validation repertoires, with over 90% of cluster scores above 0.

From the cysteine up to the phenylalanine, the CDR3 has a length of 19 residues. Here the CDR3 DNA is all that survives: 57 bases in frame from base 1. The germline V gene specifies MGHRA as CDR1 and YSYEKL as CDR2. Trimmed from V: 5 bases; trimmed from J: 5 bases; junction bases lacking a gene match: 18. Separate from the approximately 670-subject first cohort, the validation cohort of roughly 120 subjects was the group to which the donors belonged. The library was obtained by the immunoSEQ multiplex PCR assay. The authors' pipeline ran thus. A statistical classification framework was built to diagnose cytomegalovirus status from the catalog of TCR beta chain sequences. TCRdb took over this immuneACCESS table, retaining in-frame rearrangements with V and J assigned. Such tables are incomplete; in checked studies, under half of the missing clones stem from an unresolved V gene, and the remainder is unexplained. V and J calls and clone size are given by that table; D and trimming were obtained from the DNA. Counted in this sample were under 250,000 clones; roughly 80% of them appeared once. In total, the top ten clones hold around 5.6% of the sample.

Regarding this clone: The clone's antigen remains unknown. Base-call qualities are not available, and no considerably larger clone is one nucleotide away.

Sequencing input: PBMCs. The TCR comes from a woman younger than 35 in good health and CMV-seronegative. Rearrangement joined TRBV4-1 to TRBJ1-5; TRBD1 agrees with 10 junctional bases. The bases are TGCGCCAGCAGCTATCCTAACGGGGACAGGGGTTTTAAGGATCAGCCCCAGCATTTT. Translation gives CASSYPNGDRGFKDQPQHF.